This T cell receptor (beta chain) was identified during a study of blood T cell repertoires in COVID-19. Looking at the study overall: Sites in the United States, Italy and Spain provided acute and convalescent COVID-19 samples. Nucleic acid was either cDNA or gDNA, and it came from T cells, B-cell-depleted T cells, or PBMCs.

CDR3 size: 15 residues. The V end lost 3 bases, the J end lost 9 bases, and 15 bases lay between the germline ends. Germline CDR1 reads MGHRA; CDR2 reads YSYEKL. Original analysis: Estimated nucleated cell counts came from reference gene primer amplification. Libraries were prepared by immunoSEQ multiplex PCR; TCRdb keeps only in-frame clonotypes and omits some of them. Clone size and the V and J calls come from that table; the DNA yielded D and trimming. The sample shows roughly 250,000 clones, around 90% of them seen only once. The cohort comprised adults aged about 18 to 89 years residing in approximately 25 US areas.

This chain links TRBV4-1 with TRBJ1-6, with TRBD1 as a possible D gene (6 bases). The sample taken for sequencing was PBMCs or T cells enriched from blood (not recorded which). This clonotype was obtained from a woman aged 25 to 39 with acute COVID-19. The CDR3 here is CASSHAGTRSSPLHF. The CDR3 DNA is TGCGCCAGCAGCCACGCCGGGACAAGAAGTTCACCCCTCCACTTT.